A selection of T cell receptor beta chains follows, all from one sample in a study of STAT5B mutations in CD4+ large granular lymphocyte leukemia. Clones were read by immunoSEQ multiplex PCR, and TCRdb kept only the in-frame ones, dropping some. The sample consists of around 30,000 clones, over 60% of them appearing once. The sample was CD4+ T cells from blood buffy coats. All receptors come from a human donor in good health. The CDR3 runs from the conserved cysteine through the conserved F or W. Fields, in order: V gene, D gene, clone size, J gene, CDR3 length, CDR3 DNA, CDR3 protein. D genes are given only for firm matches. Size is omitted from some rows. Given values are once, few, many or a class for expanded clones.

TRBV7-2	NA	once	TRBJ2-4	16	TGTGCCAGCAGCTTAGTGCCGGGCAGGACTAAAAACATTCAGTACTTC	CASSLVPGRTKNIQYF
TRBV6-5	TRBD1	NA	TRBJ1-2	14	TGTGCCAGCAGAAAACCCGGGACAGGGAATGGCTACACCTTC	CASRKPGTGNGYTF
TRBV4-3	NA	few	TRBJ1-5	14	TGCGCCAGCAGCCATGACATCATAGGTGCGCCCCAGCATTTT	CASSHDIIGAPQHF
TRBV11-3	TRBD2	NA	TRBJ2-1	20	TGTGCCAGCAGCCGGACGGTGGGTTTAGCGGGAGTTAAAGGGTACAATGAGCAGTTCTTC	CASSRTVGLAGVKGYNEQFF
TRBV29-1	TRBD2	NA	TRBJ2-1	14	TGCAGCGTTGTATCAGCGGGGCACCACAATGAGCAGTTCTTC	CSVVSAGHHNEQFF
TRBV19	NA	once	TRBJ1-2	14	TGTGCCAGTAGTATTAAAGGCAGTAACTATGGCTACACCTTC	CASSIKGSNYGYTF
TRBV7-9	NA	NA	TRBJ2-1	14	TGTGCCAGCTCCTCCTCAGGGAGCTACAATGAGCAGTTCTTC	CASSSSGSYNEQFF
TRBV5-6	NA	NA	TRBJ1-2	14	TGTGCCAGCAGCTTGGCGCAACCCCGGGGAGGCTACACCTTC	CASSLAQPRGGYTF
TRBV6-1	NA	few	TRBJ2-4	15	TGTGCCAGCAGCGCCGCTGACACCGCCATAAACATTCAGTACTTC	CASSAADTAINIQYF
TRBV9	TRBD1	NA	TRBJ2-3	16	TGTGCCAGCAGCGTATGGAGACAGGGGGCTATAGATACGCAGTATTTT	CASSVWRQGAIDTQYF
TRBV30	NA	NA	TRBJ2-7	12	TGTGCCTGGGTGGAACTAGCCAACGAGCAGTACTTC	CAWVELANEQYF
TRBV11-2	TRBD2	NA	TRBJ2-1	19	TGTGCCAGCAGCTTAGCCGGGACTAAGCGGAGAATAACCTACAATGAGCAGTTCTTC	CASSLAGTKRRITYNEQFF
TRBV7-9	NA	NA	TRBJ2-5	13	TGTGCCAGCAGCTTCGAAGCGATCGGGACCCAGTACTTC	CASSFEAIGTQYF
TRBV30	NA	NA	TRBJ2-2	14	TGTGCCTGGATCGACGGGGGCGGGTGGCGGGGAGCTGTTTTT	CAWIDGGGWRGAVF
TRBV6-1	TRBD2	few	TRBJ2-2	16	TGTGCCAGCAGTGGACTAGCGAGACATCCGATCCGGGAGCTGTTTTTT	CASSGLARHPIRELFF
TRBV5-6	TRBD1	NA	TRBJ1-1	16	TGTGCCAGCAGCGATCAACCTAGCAACAGGGGGACTGAAGCTTTCTTT	CASSDQPSNRGTEAFF
TRBV5-1	NA	NA	TRBJ2-1	15	TGCGCCAGCAGCGCCCGGGACCCACCCTACAATGAGCAGTTCTTC	CASSARDPPYNEQFF
TRBV30	TRBD1	NA	TRBJ1-1	15	TGTGCCTGGAGTGGGCAGGGGGGCGCGAACACTGAAGCTTTCTTT	CAWSGQGGANTEAFF
TRBV7-2	NA	once	TRBJ2-1	13	TGTGCCAGCAGCTTAGCGCATGTTGAGGGGCAGTTCTTC	CASSLAHVEGQFF
TRBV12-5	NA	once	TRBJ2-1	14	TGTGCTAGTGGCTTGGAGGGCTCCTACAATGAGCAGTTCTTC	CASGLEGSYNEQFF
TRBV10-1	TRBD2	NA	TRBJ2-1	15	TGCGCCAGCAGTAGCGGGAGGGCCCTCGGCAATGAGCAGTTCTTC	CASSSGRALGNEQFF
TRBV7-6	NA	NA	TRBJ2-5	14	TGTGCCAGCAGCTTTTATGGGGGGAGCGAGACCCAGTACTTC	CASSFYGGSETQYF